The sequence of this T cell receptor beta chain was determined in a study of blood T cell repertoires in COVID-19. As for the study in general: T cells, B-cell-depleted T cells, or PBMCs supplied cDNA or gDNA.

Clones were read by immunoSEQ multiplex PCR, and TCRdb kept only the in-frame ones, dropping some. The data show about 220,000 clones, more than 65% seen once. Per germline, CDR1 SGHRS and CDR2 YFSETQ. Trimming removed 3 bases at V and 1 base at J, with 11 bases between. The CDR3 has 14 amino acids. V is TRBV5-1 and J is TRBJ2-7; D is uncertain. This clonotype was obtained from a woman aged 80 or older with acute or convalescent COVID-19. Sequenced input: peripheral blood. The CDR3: CASSSPSTSYEQYF. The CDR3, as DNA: TGCGCCAGCAGCTCCCCGTCAACTTCCTACGAGCAGTACTTC.